These 32 T cell receptor beta chains were all obtained from the same sample, sequenced in a study of T cell responses to AZD1222 COVID-19 vaccine listed by TCRdb under 2021. Libraries were constructed by the immunoSEQ multiplex PCR assay. Drawn from immuneACCESS, this table holds only the in-frame rearrangements with V and J called that TCRdb kept. Clones are partly lost; checked studies trace under half to an unresolved V gene and leave the rest unexplained. The table for this sample lists tens of thousands of clones; roughly 84% of them were counted only once. Together, the top ten hold about 13% of the sample. In the paper's terms, the time point label means: baseline before first vaccination. This specimen consisted of peripheral blood, obtained on day 0 of AZD1222 vaccination. Receptors originate from an adult in good health.

V and J are TRBV15 and TRBJ1-2; no firm D call. Trimming cost V 5 bases and J 0 bases, with 16 bases left between them. This CDR3 comprises 16 residues. The germline V gene has CDR1 LNHNV and CDR2 YYDKDF (reference sequence). The DNA of the CDR3 is TGTGCCACCAGCGTGGGTTACCCGATTACTAACTATGGCTACACCTTC. Protein sequence: CATSVGYPITNYGYTF.

V and J are TRBV7-2 and TRBJ1-3; no firm D call. V dropped 5 bases and J dropped 0 bases, with 11 bases sitting between them. Germline loops: CDR1 SGHTA, CDR2 FQGNSA. This CDR3 is 15 amino acids long. The CDR3 nucleotides read TGTGCCAGCAGCCTCCACGGGTCCTCTGGAAACACCATATATTTT. This sequence encodes CASSLHGSSGNTIYF. Supplemented by reference TRBV7-2 and TRBJ1-3, the full variable domain reads GAGVSQSPSNKVTEKGKDVELRCDPISGHTALYWYRQSLGQGLEFLIYFQGNSAPDKSGLPSDRFSAERTGGSVSTLTIQRTQQEDSAVYLCASSLHGSSGNTIYFGEGSWLTVV.

V usage is TRBV28 and J usage is TRBJ2-1; 9 nucleotides line up with TRBD1. The CDR3 runs 16 residues. Trimming cost V 6 bases and J 2 bases; bases outside gene matches: 8. From germline, CDR1 is MDHEN and CDR2 SYDVKM. The CDR3 loop is CASSRAGTGTYNEQFF. CDR3 coding DNA: TGTGCCAGCAGCCGGGCCGGGACAGGGACCTACAATGAGCAGTTCTTC.

This chain uses TRBV6-5 with TRBJ2-2, with D uncertain. Trimming removed 3 bases from V and 4 bases from J, with 15 bases in between. The CDR3 runs 16 residues. CDR1 and CDR2 (germline): MNHEY, SVGAGI. CDR3 amino acids: CASSYRLGYGTGELFF. CDR3 coding DNA: TGTGCCAGCAGTTATAGGCTGGGATATGGCACCGGGGAGCTGTTTTTT.

This chain links TRBV19 with TRBJ1-5; TRBD1 matches at 12 bases. Germline values: CDR1 LNHDA, CDR2 SQIVND (reference sequence). This CDR3 has 16 amino acids. V shed 8 bases and J 2 bases; nucleotides not matched to a gene: 7. The DNA for the CDR3 is TGTGCCAGTGTGAGGGACAGGGGGCGAGGCAATCAGCCCCAGCATTTT. It encodes CASVRDRGRGNQPQHF.

The rearrangement uses TRBV5-6 and TRBJ1-5, with 8 bases matching TRBD1. This CDR3 region has 16 residues. CDR1 and CDR2 from the germline V gene are SGHDT and YYEEEE. V gave up 4 bases and J gave up 6 bases; unmatched junction bases: 12. CDR3 sequence (DNA): TGTGCCAGCAGCAAATTGACAGGGGAATGGGGTCAGCCCCAGCATTTT. Its protein product is CASSKLTGEWGQPQHF.

V gene TRBV6-5 combines with J gene TRBJ2-7, with TRBD1 identical over 11 bases. The CDR3 covers 15 residues. Germline V gene data show CDR1 as MNHEY and CDR2 as SVGAGI. V gave up 6 bases and J gave up 7 bases; unmatched junction bases: 11. The CDR3, as DNA: TGTGCCAGCAGGGATGTCGGGACAGGGGGTTATGAGCAGTACTTC. Its translation is CASRDVGTGGYEQYF.

This sequence joins TRBV6-1 and TRBJ1-5, with 8 bases identical to TRBD1. Germline assignment: CDR1 MNHNS and CDR2 SASEGT. The CDR3 covers 18 residues. The V gene end was trimmed by 4 bases and the J gene end by 0 bases; junction bases not matched to a gene: 11. CDR3 DNA sequence: TGTGCCAGCAGTGTGAGGCAGGGGGCTCACAATAGCAATCAGCCCCAGCATTTT. Translated, it gives CASSVRQGAHNSNQPQHF.

V usage is TRBV6-5 and J usage is TRBJ1-6, with 7 positions matching TRBD1. The germline V gene encodes CDR1 MNHEY and CDR2 SVGAGI. V was clipped by 10 bases and J by 4 bases; unmatched bases: 4. CDR3 length: 13 residues. In DNA form, the CDR3 reads TGTGCCACCCGACAGGGATATAATTCACCCCTCCACTTT. It encodes CATRQGYNSPLHF.

V usage is TRBV24-1 and J usage is TRBJ2-3; no firm D call. V was cut by 4 bases and J by 6 bases, with 13 bases left in between. CDR1 KGHDR and CDR2 SFDVKD come from the germline V gene. The CDR3 covers 14 residues. The CDR3 DNA reads as TGTGCCACCAGTGAGACTGGGTTAAGTGATACGCAGTATTTT. Residues: CATSETGLSDTQYF.

The genes are TRBV24-1 and TRBJ2-7; possibly TRBD1 for D (6 bases). The germline CDR1 and CDR2 sequences are KGHDR and SFDVKD. Between the trimmed V and J ends, which lost 7 bases and 5 bases, there was a span of 8 bases. This CDR3 is built from 11 residues. CDR3 protein: CATRQGNEQYF. Written as DNA, the CDR3 is TGTGCCACCAGACAGGGTAACGAGCAGTACTTC.

The chain employs TRBV7-3 and TRBJ1-6; a weak D match, TRBD1 (5 bases). CDR1 is SGHTA, CDR2 FQGTGA, per germline. V lost 5 bases to trimming and J lost 3 bases, with 11 bases between them. The CDR3 spans 15 residues. CDR3 in DNA: TGTGCCAGCAGCCGCGAAGGGGACTATAATTCACCCCTCCACTTT. Amino acids: CASSREGDYNSPLHF.

The chain uses TRBV6-2 or TRBV6-3 and TRBJ2-5; 9 bases agree with TRBD1. V shed 6 bases, J shed 4 bases, and the junction held 9 bases outside the gene matches. CDR1 is MNHEY and CDR2 is SVGEGT in the germline V gene. The CDR3 is made up of 15 amino acids. This CDR3 is CASSPGQGQGETQYF. CDR3 nucleotides: TGTGCCAGCAGCCCGGGACAGGGCCAAGGAGAGACCCAGTACTTC.

The chain couples TRBV6-5 to TRBJ1-2, with TRBD1 matching over 8 bases. CDR1 is MNHEY, CDR2 SVGAGI, per germline. V gave up 6 bases and J gave up 3 bases; unmatched junction bases: 6. This CDR3 comprises 14 residues. Here the CDR3 reads CASSRTGYDYGYTF. The CDR3 DNA is TGTGCCAGCAGCAGGACAGGGTACGACTATGGCTACACCTTC.

The V and J genes are TRBV7-3 and TRBJ2-2, with D possibly TRBD1 on 6 matching bases. Trimming left V 0 bases short and J 7 bases short, with 12 bases between. The CDR3 sequence is 15 residues long. The germline V gene has CDR1 SGHTA and CDR2 FQGTGA. CDR3 sequence reads: CASSLTRTEGGELFF. The CDR3 bases are TGTGCCAGCAGCTTAACACGGACAGAGGGCGGGGAGCTGTTTTTT.

The CDR3 loop reads CASSSGYRGLEAFF. The CDR3 DNA reads as TGTGCCAGCAGCTCGGGATACAGGGGCCTTGAAGCTTTCTTT. J is TRBJ1-1 and V is TRBV11-2; TRBD1 aligns across 7 bases. CDR1 and CDR2 (germline): SGHAT, FQNNGV. V trimming: 4 bases; J trimming: 7 bases; junction bases outside the gene matches: 9. The CDR3 totals 14 residues.

The chain is built from TRBV2 and TRBJ1-2; possibly TRBD1 for D (5 bases). The CDR3 sequence is 13 residues long. Trimming took off 8 bases at V and 1 base at J, with 11 bases between the two ends. Germline V gene sequence: CDR1 SNHLY, CDR2 FYNNEI. The CDR3 loop reads CASSLGGNYGYTF. The CDR3 DNA is TGTGCCAGCTCCCTGGGGGGTAACTATGGCTACACCTTC.

This clone was seen once. The same CDR3 is also encoded by other DNA sequences in this sample. The chain couples TRBV19 to TRBJ1-4; D remains ambiguous. The CDR3 extends over 14 amino acids. Trimming left V 6 bases short and J 0 bases short, with 8 bases between. Germline CDR1 LNHDA, CDR2 SQIVND (reference sequence). The CDR3 protein is CASRGGATNEKLFF. In DNA form, the CDR3 reads TGTGCCAGTAGGGGCGGTGCAACTAATGAAAAACTGTTTTTT.

This clone has at least ten counts. The chain uses TRBV4-2 and TRBJ2-7, with D unclear. There are 15 residues in the CDR3. The ends were cut back, 0 bases at V and 7 bases at J, with 16 bases in the middle. Germline values: CDR1 LGHNA, CDR2 YNFKEQ. The CDR3 loop reads CASSQDLGILREQYF. The CDR3 DNA reads as TGTGCCAGCAGCCAAGATTTGGGTATTCTACGGGAGCAGTACTTC.

The V gene is TRBV6-1, the J gene TRBJ1-5; no firm D call. V was clipped by 0 bases and J by 3 bases, with 6 bases between them. CDR3 length: 14 amino acids. CDR1 is MNHNS and CDR2 is SASEGT in the germline V gene. This CDR3 is CASSEANHNQPQHF. CDR3 nucleotide sequence: TGTGCCAGCAGTGAAGCTAACCACAATCAGCCCCAGCATTTT.

Remarks on this clone: The identical CDR3 is also encoded by other nucleotide sequences in the sample. V and J are TRBV27 and TRBJ2-2, with TRBD1 matching 8 bases. The trim removed 5 bases at V and 5 bases at J, leaving 4 bases unmatched. This CDR3 contains 14 residues. Germline V gene data show CDR1 as MNHEY and CDR2 as SMNVEV (reference sequence). CDR3 loop: CASSTGQGTGELFF. In DNA, the CDR3 is TGTGCCAGCAGTACCGGACAGGGTACCGGGGAGCTGTTTTTT.

This clone came up a few times. V usage is TRBV24-1 and J usage is TRBJ1-2, with a weak D call TRBD1 (5 bases). V lost 1 base to trimming and J lost 4 bases, with 9 bases between them. This CDR3 is 14 amino acids long. From germline, CDR1 is KGHDR and CDR2 SFDVKD. CDR3 amino acids: CATSDFGQGYGYTF. CDR3 nucleotides: TGTGCCACCAGTGATTTTGGGCAGGGCTATGGCTACACCTTC.

The rearrangement joins TRBV9 to TRBJ2-7; no clear D gene. The V gene's germline CDR1 is SGDLS and CDR2 YYNGEE. Trimming removed 7 bases at V and 0 bases at J, with 14 bases between. CDR3 length equals 14 residues. The CDR3 sequence is CASSFSDPSYEQYF. As DNA, the CDR3 is TGTGCCAGCTCCTTTTCGGACCCCTCCTACGAGCAGTACTTC.

The gene calls are TRBV28 and TRBJ2-7; TRBD2 might be the D (5 bases). Germline V CDR1 and CDR2: MDHEN, SYDVKM. The CDR3 is 16 residues long. The V end was cut by 3 bases, the J end by 1 base, with 16 bases between. Here the CDR3 reads CASSFGVRGLSYEQYF. CDR3 DNA sequence: TGTGCCAGCAGTTTCGGCGTACGAGGGCTATCCTACGAGCAGTACTTC.

The V gene is TRBV12-3 or TRBV12-4, the J gene TRBJ2-4, with no clear D. V lost 4 bases, J lost 9 bases, and 10 bases lay in between. The CDR3 extends over 12 amino acids. This CDR3 reads CASSSPLGIQYF. The CDR3 DNA reads TGTGCCAGCAGTTCCCCCCTTGGCATTCAGTACTTC.

This clone was counted once. The DNA for the CDR3 is TGTGCCAGCAGCTTGAGTTCCAGCGTGAACACAGATACGCAGTATTTT. Residues: CASSLSSSVNTDTQYF. The chain uses TRBV5-4 and TRBJ2-3; D unclear. CDR1 SGHNT and CDR2 YYREEE come from the germline V gene (reference sequence). The CDR3 is 16 amino acids. V lost 1 base to trimming and J lost 2 bases, with 14 bases between them.

This clone has only a few counts. V usage is TRBV12-3 or TRBV12-4 and J usage is TRBJ1-5; no clear D. Trimming took 3 bases from V and 3 from J, leaving 3 bases between them. The CDR3 is made up of 12 amino acids. This CDR3 is CASSFDNQPQHF. CDR3 DNA: TGTGCCAGCAGTTTTGACAATCAGCCCCAGCATTTT.

The rearrangement joins TRBV7-2 to TRBJ1-1; possible D gene TRBD1, 5 bases. Germline-derived CDR1 and CDR2 are SGHTA and FQGNSA. The CDR3 is made up of 16 amino acids. V lost 5 bases to trimming and J lost 0 bases, with 16 bases between them. In DNA form, the CDR3 reads TGTGCCAGCAGCCTCAGGGCCTTCCCTGTGAACACTGAAGCTTTCTTT. It encodes CASSLRAFPVNTEAFF.

This chain links TRBV29-1 with TRBJ1-2; 8 nucleotides agree with TRBD1. CDR1 and CDR2 (germline): SQVTM, ANQGSEA. Losses at the gene ends were 2 bases for V and 6 bases for J; bases not matched to a gene: 5. The CDR3 loop spans 13 amino acids. CDR3 loop: CSVELPDRDGYTF. The CDR3 region has the DNA TGCAGCGTTGAATTACCGGACAGGGATGGCTACACCTTC.

This clone came up once. The gene calls are TRBV11-3 and TRBJ2-7, with D tentatively TRBD1 (5 bases). The CDR3 extends over 14 amino acids. Per germline, CDR1 SGHNT and CDR2 YENEEA. V dropped 1 base and J dropped 5 bases, with 12 bases sitting between them. DNA for the CDR3: TGTGCCAGCAGCTTAGGTCCAGGGTTTGACGAGCAGTACTTC. It yields the protein CASSLGPGFDEQYF.

V usage is TRBV15 and J usage is TRBJ1-2; no clear D gene. V was pared by 6 bases and J by 8 bases, with 16 bases between. The germline gives CDR1 LNHNV, CDR2 YYDKDF (reference sequence). The CDR3 totals 13 residues. The CDR3 region is CATSPRVGGGYTF. The CDR3 nucleotides are TGTGCCACCAGTCCAAGGGTTGGTGGAGGCTACACCTTC.

The chain is built from TRBV15 and TRBJ2-5; D may be TRBD1 or TRBD2 (5 bases each). The CDR3 has 13 residues. V lost 3 bases and J lost 5, with 10 bases in between. Germline V gene data show CDR1 as LNHNV and CDR2 as YYDKDF (reference sequence). The CDR3 DNA is TGTGCCACCAGCAGTTCAGGGACGGAGACCCAGTACTTC. Protein: CATSSSGTETQYF.